This section outlines one T cell receptor beta chain sequence together with its context. This entry is derived from a study of blood T cell repertoires in COVID-19. About the study: Specimens from acute and convalescent COVID-19 originated in the United States, Italy and Spain.

The V gene lost 0 bases and the J gene lost 1 base, with 13 bases spanning the gap. The CDR3 spans 16 residues. Germline CDR1 and CDR2: LNHDA and SQIVND (reference sequence). Assay used: immunoSEQ multiplex PCR; TCRdb lists only in-frame clones, some missing. The repertoire holds 200,000 to 300,000 clones, with 75% to 90% as singletons. The J gene is TRBJ2-7, the V gene TRBV19; D is unclear. This sequence originates from a man aged 25 to 40 with active or convalescent COVID-19. Sequencing input: peripheral blood. The CDR3 DNA is TGTGCCAGTAGTATAGAAGCCCACCAAGATTCCTACGAGCAGTACTTC. This sequence encodes CASSIEAHQDSYEQYF.